A selection of T cell receptor beta chains follows, all from one sample in a study of blood T cell repertoires in COVID-19. Data came from immunoSEQ multiplex PCR; TCRdb stores just in-frame clones and leaves some out. The data show over 200,000 clones, about 88% seen once. The specimen was peripheral blood. Every receptor here comes from a man aged 35 to 55 with active or convalescent COVID-19. CDR3s include the opening cysteine and the closing phenylalanine or tryptophan. Fields, in order: V gene, D gene, J gene, CDR3 length, clone size, CDR3 protein, CDR3 DNA. A D gene is named only where the DNA matches it firmly. Some rows have no size entry. The others give once, few or many, or a class for an expanded clone.

V gene: TRBV28
D gene: .
J gene: TRBJ2-6
CDR3 length: 15
clone size: .
CDR3 protein: CASSLRRSGANVLTF
CDR3 DNA: TGTGCCAGCAGTTTAAGGAGGTCTGGGGCCAACGTCCTGACTTTC

V gene: TRBV30
D gene: .
J gene: TRBJ1-1
CDR3 length: 12
clone size: .
CDR3 protein: CAWSVYRDRAFF
CDR3 DNA: TGTGCCTGGAGTGTCTACCGGGATCGAGCTTTCTTT

V gene: TRBV5-4
D gene: TRBD2
J gene: TRBJ2-3
CDR3 length: 15
clone size: .
CDR3 protein: CASSTLAGGGNTQYF
CDR3 DNA: TGTGCCAGCAGCACCCTAGCGGGAGGGGGAAATACGCAGTATTTT

V gene: TRBV7-3
D gene: .
J gene: TRBJ1-3
CDR3 length: 13
clone size: .
CDR3 protein: CASSPRQGNTIYF
CDR3 DNA: TGTGCCAGCAGCCCTAGACAGGGAAACACCATATATTTT

V gene: TRBV5-1
D gene: .
J gene: TRBJ1-1
CDR3 length: 14
clone size: .
CDR3 protein: CASSLARGLTEAFF
CDR3 DNA: TGCGCCAGCAGCTTGGCTCGAGGTCTCACTGAAGCTTTCTTT

V gene: TRBV6-5
D gene: .
J gene: TRBJ1-2
CDR3 length: 13
clone size: .
CDR3 protein: CASSYGGNYGYTF
CDR3 DNA: TGTGCCAGCAGTTACGGAGGGAACTATGGCTACACCTTC

V gene: TRBV18
D gene: TRBD1
J gene: TRBJ1-5
CDR3 length: 15
clone size: .
CDR3 protein: CASSPQGGSNQPQHF
CDR3 DNA: TGTGCCAGCTCACCTCAGGGGGGTAGCAATCAGCCCCAGCATTTT

V gene: TRBV2
D gene: TRBD1
J gene: TRBJ1-5
CDR3 length: 16
clone size: .
CDR3 protein: CASRQYRGLSNQPQHF
CDR3 DNA: TGTGCCAGCAGGCAGTACAGGGGGCTGAGCAATCAGCCCCAGCATTTT

V gene: TRBV4-1
D gene: TRBD1
J gene: TRBJ2-7
CDR3 length: 17
clone size: .
CDR3 protein: CASSQERTGPSSYEQYF
CDR3 DNA: TGCGCCAGCAGCCAAGAGAGGACAGGCCCGAGCTCCTACGAGCAGTACTTC

V gene: TRBV5-1
D gene: .
J gene: TRBJ2-3
CDR3 length: 14
clone size: .
CDR3 protein: CASLEDTGSDTQYF
CDR3 DNA: TGCGCCAGCCTTGAAGACACGGGATCAGATACGCAGTATTTT

V gene: TRBV5-1
D gene: TRBD1
J gene: TRBJ1-2
CDR3 length: 13
clone size: .
CDR3 protein: CASSLSRGDGYTF
CDR3 DNA: TGCGCCAGCAGCTTATCCAGGGGGGATGGCTACACCTTC

V gene: TRBV28
D gene: .
J gene: TRBJ1-2
CDR3 length: 15
clone size: .
CDR3 protein: CASSFSRRVNYGYTF
CDR3 DNA: TGTGCCAGCAGCTTTTCCCGCAGGGTAAACTATGGCTACACCTTC

V gene: TRBV28
D gene: .
J gene: TRBJ1-2
CDR3 length: 16
clone size: .
CDR3 protein: CASSLSGIQGNYGYTF
CDR3 DNA: TGTGCCAGCAGTTTAAGCGGGATACAGGGCAACTATGGCTACACCTTC

V gene: TRBV19
D gene: .
J gene: TRBJ2-3
CDR3 length: 16
clone size: .
CDR3 protein: CASSIELGGSTDTQYF
CDR3 DNA: TGTGCCAGTAGTATAGAGTTGGGGGGAAGCACAGATACGCAGTATTTT

V gene: TRBV27
D gene: TRBD1
J gene: TRBJ2-7
CDR3 length: 15
clone size: .
CDR3 protein: CASSKTGTGGYEQYF
CDR3 DNA: TGTGCCAGCAGTAAAACCGGGACAGGGGGCTACGAGCAGTACTTC

V gene: TRBV3-1/TRBV3-2
D gene: .
J gene: TRBJ1-1
CDR3 length: 22
clone size: .
CDR3 protein: CASSLGAAGPGARHWDKTEAFF
CDR3 DNA: TGTGCCAGCAGCCTTGGCGCAGCGGGGCCAGGGGCCCGACATTGGGACAAGACTGAAGCTTTCTTT

V gene: TRBV9
D gene: TRBD2
J gene: TRBJ2-5
CDR3 length: 14
clone size: .
CDR3 protein: CASSVSGGDETQYF
CDR3 DNA: TGTGCCAGCAGCGTTAGCGGGGGGGACGAGACCCAGTACTTC

V gene: TRBV11-2
D gene: .
J gene: TRBJ2-1
CDR3 length: 15
clone size: .
CDR3 protein: CASAPGSLSPYEQFF
CDR3 DNA: TGTGCCAGCGCCCCCGGGTCCCTATCACCATATGAGCAGTTCTTC

V gene: TRBV28
D gene: TRBD1
J gene: TRBJ1-2
CDR3 length: 14
clone size: .
CDR3 protein: CASRPDRGSYGYTF
CDR3 DNA: TGTGCCAGCAGACCCGACAGGGGATCCTATGGCTACACCTTC

V gene: TRBV11-1
D gene: .
J gene: TRBJ2-3
CDR3 length: 15
clone size: .
CDR3 protein: CASSFLGTQGDTQYF
CDR3 DNA: TGTGCCAGCAGCTTTCTGGGTACTCAGGGAGATACGCAGTATTTT

V gene: TRBV28
D gene: TRBD1
J gene: TRBJ2-2
CDR3 length: 16
clone size: .
CDR3 protein: CASITWTGIGAGELFF
CDR3 DNA: TGTGCCAGTATTACTTGGACAGGGATCGGCGCCGGGGAGCTGTTTTTT

V gene: TRBV7-2
D gene: .
J gene: TRBJ2-1
CDR3 length: 15
clone size: .
CDR3 protein: CASSSQGWSYNEQFF
CDR3 DNA: TGTGCCAGCAGCTCCCAGGGGTGGTCCTACAATGAGCAGTTCTTC

V gene: TRBV27
D gene: .
J gene: TRBJ2-7
CDR3 length: 13
clone size: .
CDR3 protein: CASSLTDSYEQYF
CDR3 DNA: TGTGCCAGCAGTCTTACAGATTCCTACGAGCAGTACTTC

V gene: TRBV28
D gene: TRBD2
J gene: TRBJ2-1
CDR3 length: 16
clone size: .
CDR3 protein: CASSSFLAGYYNEQFF
CDR3 DNA: TGTGCCAGCAGTTCTTTTCTAGCGGGATACTACAATGAGCAGTTCTTC

V gene: TRBV5-1
D gene: .
J gene: TRBJ1-1
CDR3 length: 15
clone size: few
CDR3 protein: CASSLVAAMNTEAFF
CDR3 DNA: TGCGCCAGCAGCTTGGTAGCGGCCATGAACACTGAAGCTTTCTTT

V gene: TRBV28
D gene: .
J gene: TRBJ2-2
CDR3 length: 18
clone size: .
CDR3 protein: CASSLRRDSSMNTGELFF
CDR3 DNA: TGTGCCAGCAGTTTAAGAAGAGACAGCTCCATGAACACCGGGGAGCTGTTTTTT

V gene: TRBV28
D gene: .
J gene: TRBJ2-1
CDR3 length: 15
clone size: .
CDR3 protein: CASSPSGFSYNEQFF
CDR3 DNA: TGTGCCAGCAGTCCCTCGGGGTTCTCCTACAATGAGCAGTTCTTC

V gene: TRBV6-5
D gene: .
J gene: TRBJ1-6
CDR3 length: 15
clone size: .
CDR3 protein: CASSPGFTNNSPLHF
CDR3 DNA: TGTGCCAGCAGCCCGGGATTCACAAATAATTCACCCCTCCACTTT

V gene: TRBV10-3
D gene: .
J gene: TRBJ2-5
CDR3 length: 14
clone size: .
CDR3 protein: CAISDEYSEETQYF
CDR3 DNA: TGTGCCATCAGTGATGAGTACAGTGAAGAGACCCAGTACTTC